This T cell receptor (beta chain) was identified in a study of human T cells and chemical hapten exposure. The overall study: Weekly administration of diphenylcyclopropenone to the scalp of patients continued throughout the approximately 26-week study.

Time point specified: patch test 1, 2 weeks after DPC sensitization. Documented treatment: therapeutic diphenylcyclopropenone sensitization with weekly scalp DPC. Total RNA was isolated from unfractionated whole blood. Overall study findings and caveats: Significantly more large CDR3 similarity clusters were formed by expanded TCRs than by controls.

As to this clonotype: The antigen remains undetermined.

The V segment lost 5 bases and the J segment 7 bases; nucleotides outside the gene matches: 5. The germline V gene encodes CDR1 SGHTA and CDR2 FQGTGA. The CDR3 is made up of 13 amino acids. Unique molecular identifiers were attached to individual cDNA molecules during library preparation. From the RACE reads, TCRdb called clonotypes with MiXCR, one entry per CDR3 protein. The table has 380,000 or so distinct CDR3 sequences, approximately 5.1% seen once. Material: whole blood, obtained in connection with sensitization to the hapten diphenylcyclopropenone (DPC). This clonotype was sampled from a woman aged 45-59 years with alopecia areata. Some clones in this sample may be carry-over from other donors' samples. V and J are TRBV7-3 and TRBJ2-1; 7 bases are a match to TRBD1. Here the CDR3 reads CASSAGTVNEQFF. CDR3 nucleotide sequence: TGTGCCAGCAGCGCAGGGACAGTTAATGAGCAGTTCTTC.